This note documents a single TCR beta chain sequence. Its antigen is still unknown. Base qualities are not recorded, but no much larger clone differs from it by a single base. This sample stems from a study of T cells in Graves' hyperthyroidism and ophthalmopathy (dated by TCRdb to about 2019). About the investigation overall: Peripheral blood was collected at initial diagnosis, before any treatment. To identify distinguishing TCR V-J signatures, a discovery cohort of some 100 patients was used, comprising roughly 45 with Graves' ophthalmopathy and approximately 58 with stable Graves' hyperthyroidism. Prospective prediction of ophthalmopathy was tested in an independent validation cohort of approximately 19 hyperthyroidism patients and some 17 patients who later progressed to ophthalmopathy. The roughly 91 discovery patients were randomly divided into training and test sets at a 7:3 ratio. Thyroid tissue and blood T-cell repertoires from six Graves' hyperthyroidism patients were also compared in the study. After blood sampling, hyperthyroidism patients were treated with methimazole at a starting dose of 30 mg daily, and ophthalmopathy patients were treated with high-dose intravenous methylprednisolone. According to the paper, TCR Vbeta CDR3 sequencing was carried out on 135 peripheral blood samples, which came from 40 to 45 ophthalmopathy, roughly 75 hyperthyroidism and roughly 17 progressor patients.

The junction shows trimming of 6 bases on V and 5 bases on J, plus 25 bases between the germline ends. From cysteine to phenylalanine, the CDR3 is 17 amino acids long. Of all the DNA, just the CDR3 is kept, 51 bases in frame from base 1. Based on the germline V gene, the CDR1 and CDR2 sequences are KGHSH and LQKENI. The research as a whole found: Ophthalmopathy was separated from stable hyperthyroidism by a 13 V-J signature model, with approximately 90% sensitivity and approximately 81% specificity obtained in cross-validation and 80%/75% obtained in testing. In validation, the model predicted progression to ophthalmopathy with approximately 70% sensitivity and around 72% specificity, a median of 6.5 months before onset. Sample size was not statistically predetermined, and investigators were not blinded to group allocation. Blood samples also contained most of the expanded thyroid clonotypes (frequency above 0.001), which suggests that blood repertoires may reflect thyroid immune responses.

The TCR beta CDR3 regions were amplified from RNA transcripts. A first-round RT-PCR of the TCR CDR3 used the HTBI primer set with the Qiagen OneStep RT-PCR kit. The libraries were constructed in a second round of multiplex PCR and then size-selected and purified. Libraries were sequenced paired-end with 100 bp reads on an Illumina HiSeq2000. Per the source publication's procedure: Raw data were processed with SOAPnuke, discarding reads with adapters, uncalled bases, mean Phred below 15, or no exact constant-primer or identifier match. COPE v1.2.5 was used to merge high-quality paired reads, and clonotypes were defined as unique nucleotide sequences. MiTCR v1.1 was used to align clonotypes to the IMGT TRBV, TRBD and TRBJ reference segments. Only V-J combinations with frequency above 0.0001, covering 98% to 99.2% of repertoires, were analysed. The TCS score was defined as F50 (clonal expansion) divided by E x V (chaos), with BLOSUM62-based TCRdist calculated between CDR3 peptides within each V-J. Welch's t-statistics and random forest reduced roughly 530 V-J features to about 13, which were used in a naive Bayes classifier (R e1071). The public sequencing data were trimmed at Q25 with fastp and processed into clonotypes with MiXCR by TCRdb, which kept only in-frame beta chains. For every CDR3 protein sequence, its rows merge into one entry that carries the most common genes and DNA. Here the V and J calls rest on TCRdb's processing, not on the authors' analysis. The sample includes 500,000 to 700,000 distinct CDR3 sequences, with over 15% observed a single time. The ten biggest clones cover more than 15% of the sample.

Graves' hyperthyroidism was defined as stable when no progression to ophthalmopathy occurred over 18 months of follow-up. Hyperthyroidism patients were newly diagnosed, with disease duration under 2 months, and aged 18 to 65 years. The study excluded patients with uncontrolled infections, other autoimmune diseases, pregnancy or lactation. Clinical symptoms, serum thyroxine and TRAb, thyroid ultrasound, and orbital computed tomography formed the basis for the diagnoses. Ficoll-Paque density gradient centrifugation was used to isolate PBMCs from under 11 ml of fresh peripheral blood. Trizol reagent was used to extract total RNA, and RNA quality was then checked on an Agilent 2100 Bioanalyzer.

The sequence came from a woman between 18 and 29 years old with Graves' hyperthyroidism. Sequencing was carried out using blood. The chain couples TRBV18 to TRBJ1-2, with a weak D call of TRBD1 (5 bases match). The DNA reads TGTGCCAGCTCCCTTCAAAGCCGGACACCCAGGAATTATGGCTACACCTTC. Its protein product is CASSLQSRTPRNYGYTF. Extended through the reference TRBV18 and TRBJ1-2 proteins, this CDR3 yields the full variable domain: NAGVMQNPRHLVRRRGQEARLRCSPMKGHSHVYWYRQLPEEGLKFMVYLQKENIIDESGMPKERFSAEFPKEGPSILRIQQVVRGDSAAYFCASSLQSRTPRNYGYTFGSGTRLTVV.